This TCR beta chain was captured in a study of cytomegalovirus exposure and HLA in healthy donors. Study-level points and caveats: Productive rates of about 90% or about 30% were seen for most TCR beta V segments in an earlier analysis.

A multiplex PCR was run with 60 Vbeta primers and 13 Jbeta primers. Using immunoSEQ multiplex PCR, the repertoire was profiled, and TCRdb retains in-frame clones only, with some absent. In the table there are about 140,000 clones, roughly four fifths of which are singletons. Worth noting for this clone: The target antigen is unknown.

The specimen sequenced was PBMCs. This receptor was identified in a young man in good health and CMV-seropositive.

As DNA, the CDR3 is TGTGCCAGCAGCTCTCTTTATGGGCCTTCTCAGGATAGCAATCAGCCCCAGCATTTT. This sequence encodes CASSSLYGPSQDSNQPQHF. J is TRBJ1-5 and V is TRBV5-6; D ambiguous. Trimming took 3 bases from V and 0 from J, leaving 22 bases between them. Germline CDR1 reads SGHDT; CDR2 reads YYEEEE. This CDR3 comprises 19 residues.